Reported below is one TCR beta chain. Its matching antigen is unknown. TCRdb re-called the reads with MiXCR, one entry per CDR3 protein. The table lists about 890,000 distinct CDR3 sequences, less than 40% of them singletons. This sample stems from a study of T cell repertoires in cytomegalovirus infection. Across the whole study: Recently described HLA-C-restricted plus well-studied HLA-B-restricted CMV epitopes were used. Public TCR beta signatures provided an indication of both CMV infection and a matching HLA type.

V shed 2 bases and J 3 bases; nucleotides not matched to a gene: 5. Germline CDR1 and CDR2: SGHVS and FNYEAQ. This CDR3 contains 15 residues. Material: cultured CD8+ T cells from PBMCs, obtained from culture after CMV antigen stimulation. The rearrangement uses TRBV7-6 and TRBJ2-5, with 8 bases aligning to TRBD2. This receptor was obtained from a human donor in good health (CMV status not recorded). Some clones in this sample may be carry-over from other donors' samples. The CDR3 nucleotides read TGTGCCAGCAGCTTAAGGGCGGGGGGCGAAGAGACCCAGTACTTC. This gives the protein CASSLRAGGEETQYF.